The rows below give T cell receptor beta chains drawn from one sample of a study of T cell repertoires in ileal Crohn's disease. Repertoires were generated with immunoSEQ multiplex PCR, while TCRdb's copy carries only in-frame clones and drops some. Of roughly 31,000 clones in the sample, 80% were seen once. Material: ileal tissue. These receptor sequences come from an adult with Crohn's disease. Each CDR3 is given without its conserved first and last residue.

v_call	j_call	cdr3_aa
TRBV2	TRBJ2-7	ASSRDSATYEQY
TRBV2	TRBJ2-2	AITNPGLAKDGELF
TRBV2	TRBJ1-4	ASREGRTPGGEKLF
TRBV10-1	TRBJ1-6	ASTLQGAHALH
TRBV4-2	TRBJ1-5	ASSQDKEPYWPQH
TRBV29-1	TRBJ1-2	SVQTGGYGYT
TRBV5-1	TRBJ2-2	ASSLAGRPNTGELF
TRBV5-1	TRBJ2-3	ASSLASGRTDTQY
TRBV11-2	TRBJ2-7	ASSLTDRGHEQY
TRBV29-1	TRBJ1-2	SARTALNYGYT
TRBV19	TRBJ1-1	ASGLGGSWNTEAF
TRBV27	TRBJ2-3	ASSLRAERTDTQY
TRBV6-4	TRBJ2-2	ASKGQGDTGELF
TRBV30	TRBJ1-4	AWGRGRPDNEKLF
TRBV12-5	TRBJ2-7	ASGFSSSYEQY
TRBV7-2	TRBJ2-7	ASGPGQGQRAQY
TRBV29-1	TRBJ1-2	SAWEGEGYGYT
TRBV5-6	TRBJ2-1	ASSTSGSYNEQF
TRBV15	TRBJ1-5	ATSRGLDRSYQPQH
TRBV30	TRBJ2-7	AWSLLGGASTYEQY
TRBV5-6	TRBJ2-7	ASHPGTNYEQY
TRBV7-9	TRBJ2-5	ASSLIIDKKETQY
TRBV5-1	TRBJ2-5	ASSLGGTGSETQY
TRBV2	TRBJ2-3	ASRDVRGGTDTQY
TRBV4-1	TRBJ2-5	ASSSGTSLGETQY
TRBV7-9	TRBJ2-7	ASSPSGYYEQY
TRBV6-1	TRBJ2-4	ASKYGNAIQY
TRBV7-9	TRBJ2-7	ASSLTSPTYEQY
TRBV7-2	TRBJ1-6	ASSLDSSYNSPLH
TRBV5-1	TRBJ2-7	ASSLGGTSGRIPYEQY
TRBV9	TRBJ1-6	ASSATGMDSPLH
TRBV5-6	TRBJ2-7	ASSPNEGRRGVQY
TRBV5-1	TRBJ2-5	ASTAPGAEETQY
TRBV10-3	TRBJ2-1	APGTSGEGDEQF
TRBV5-6	TRBJ2-5	ASSRRTSGQETQY
TRBV11-2	TRBJ2-3	ASSGTGTGIGDTQY
TRBV18	TRBJ2-4	ASSPTGGINIQY
TRBV5-1	TRBJ1-3	ASSYGQGAVNTIY
TRBV27	TRBJ1-1	ASSLYRVWVAGTEAF
TRBV29-1	TRBJ1-1	SVAGRADPNTEAF
TRBV10-3	TRBJ2-2	AISELRGELF
TRBV30	TRBJ1-2	AWSAGVYGYT
TRBV9	TRBJ2-5	ASNPSGTQETQY
TRBV7-6	TRBJ1-1	ASSSLGQGGTEAF
TRBV27	TRBJ1-4	ASSNFRGHSEKLF
TRBV10-3	TRBJ2-5	AIRPAGQQETQY
TRBV29-1	TRBJ1-5	SVAGSTNQPQH
TRBV5-6	TRBJ1-5	ASSLGTGEMSNQPQH
TRBV20-1	TRBJ2-4	SGEASDIQY
TRBV30	TRBJ2-7	AWSARGGYEQY
TRBV10-3	TRBJ2-2	AINSPGTGELF
TRBV6-1	TRBJ2-7	ASSERRGFYYEQY
TRBV7-6	TRBJ2-7	ASSRLAGGRGYEQY
TRBV6-4	TRBJ2-1	ASSDSFTGAYNEQF
TRBV2	TRBJ2-7	ASSRARGSAYEQY
TRBV7-9	TRBJ2-1	ASSLLGGGAGNEQF
TRBV2	TRBJ1-1	ASSRDRSGNTEAF
TRBV25-1	TRBJ2-7	ASSNGRGVENEQY
TRBV25-1	TRBJ1-2	ASSAPGQGSYGYT